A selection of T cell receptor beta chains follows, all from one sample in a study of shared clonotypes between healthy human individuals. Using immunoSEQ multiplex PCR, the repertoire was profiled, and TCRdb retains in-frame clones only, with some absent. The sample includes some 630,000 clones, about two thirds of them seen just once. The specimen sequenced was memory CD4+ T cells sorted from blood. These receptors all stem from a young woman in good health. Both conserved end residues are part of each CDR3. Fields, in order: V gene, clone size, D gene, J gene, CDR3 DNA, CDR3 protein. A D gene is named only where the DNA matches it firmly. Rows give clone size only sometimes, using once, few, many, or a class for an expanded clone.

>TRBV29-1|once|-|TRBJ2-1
TGCAGCGGCGGGGAGAATGAGCAGTTCTTC
CSGGENEQFF
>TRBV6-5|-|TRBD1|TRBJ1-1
TGTGCCAGCAGGGGTTTGACAGGGGCCAACACTGAAGCTTTCTTT
CASRGLTGANTEAFF
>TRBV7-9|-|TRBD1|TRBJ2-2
TGTGGGGAGGACAGGGGGCTCTCGAACACCGGGGAGCTGTTTTTT
CGEDRGLSNTGELFF
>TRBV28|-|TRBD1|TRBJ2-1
TGTGCCAGCAGTCTAGGACAGGGGCGCAACAATGAGCAGTTCTTC
CASSLGQGRNNEQFF
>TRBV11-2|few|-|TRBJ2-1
TGTGCCAGCAGCCCTCCACAACCGGAGCAGTTCTTC
CASSPPQPEQFF
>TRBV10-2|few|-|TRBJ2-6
TGCGCCAGCAGTGGGGTTCAGGGGAGCTCTGGGGCCAACGTCCTGACTTTC
CASSGVQGSSGANVLTF
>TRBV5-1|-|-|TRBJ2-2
TGCGCCAGTTACCAGAACACCGGGGAGCTGTTTTTT
CASYQNTGELFF
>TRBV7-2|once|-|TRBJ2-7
TGTGCCAGCAGCTTAGACAGGGCTGGGGACGAGCAGTACTTC
CASSLDRAGDEQYF
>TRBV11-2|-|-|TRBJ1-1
TGTGCCAGCAGCTTAGTGACCAGACCGAACACTGAAGCTTTCTTT
CASSLVTRPNTEAFF
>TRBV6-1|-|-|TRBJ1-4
TGTGCCAGCAGTGAATCCGTTGAAAAACTGTTTTTT
CASSESVEKLFF
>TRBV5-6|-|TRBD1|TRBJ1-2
TGTGCCAGCAGCCACCTGGCAGGGGGCAACAATGGCTACACCTTC
CASSHLAGGNNGYTF
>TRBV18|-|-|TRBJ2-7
TGTGCCAGCTCACCACGGAGCTCCTACGAGCAGTACTTC
CASSPRSSYEQYF
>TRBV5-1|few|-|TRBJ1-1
TGCGCCAGCAGCTTGGCCGCGACACAAAGTTGGAACACTGAAGCTTTCTTT
CASSLAATQSWNTEAFF
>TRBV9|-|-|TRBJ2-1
TGTGCCAGCAGCCTAAGGGGCTCCCGATTCATCAATGAGCAGTTCTTC
CASSLRGSRFINEQFF
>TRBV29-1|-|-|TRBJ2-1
TGCAGCGTTGATTGGGGCGGAAGAGGGGTTAGTGAGCAGTTCTTC
CSVDWGGRGVSEQFF
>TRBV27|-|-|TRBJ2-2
TGTGCCAGCAGTTTATCTCAGGTCGCAGGGGAGCTGTTTTTT
CASSLSQVAGELFF
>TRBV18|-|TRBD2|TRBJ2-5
TGTGCCAGCTCGGCTTGGGGGGGCCAAGAGACCCAGTACTTC
CASSAWGGQETQYF
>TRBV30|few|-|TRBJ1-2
TGTGCCTGGAGTGCAGGGGTTGGCTACACCTTC
CAWSAGVGYTF
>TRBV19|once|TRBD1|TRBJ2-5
TGTGCCAGTAGGGTGACAGGGGGCTACGGAGAGACCCAGTACTTC
CASRVTGGYGETQYF
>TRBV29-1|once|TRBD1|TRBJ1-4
TGCAGCGTTCAGGGGGCAGGAGAAAAACTGTTTTTT
CSVQGAGEKLFF
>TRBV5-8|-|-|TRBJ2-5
TGTGCCAGCAGCTGGGGCGGGGAGTCCGGGGAGACCCAGTACTTC
CASSWGGESGETQYF
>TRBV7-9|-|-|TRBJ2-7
TGTGCCAGCATCATCGGGCAGAACTCCTACGAGCAGTACTTC
CASIIGQNSYEQYF
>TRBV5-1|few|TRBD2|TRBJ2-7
TGCGCCAGCAGCTTGGAAGCGGGAAAGGGCGAGCAGTACTTC
CASSLEAGKGEQYF
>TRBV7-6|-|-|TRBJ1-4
TGTGCCAGCAGCTTTCCGCGCTCAGGGAGGGAGAAAGAAAAACTGTTTTTT
CASSFPRSGREKEKLFF
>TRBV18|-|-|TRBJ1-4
TGTGCCAGCTCACGAACTCGCGCGGGGGCCGGAACTAATGAAAAACTGTTTTTT
CASSRTRAGAGTNEKLFF
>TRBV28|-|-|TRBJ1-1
TGTGCCAGCAGTCCCCCAGGAAAACACACTGAAGCTTTCTTT
CASSPPGKHTEAFF
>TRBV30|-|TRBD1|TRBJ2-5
TGTGCCTGGGAGGTACAGGGGCAAGAGACCCGGTACTTC
CAWEVQGQETRYF
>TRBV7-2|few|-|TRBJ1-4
TGTGCCAGCAGCTTAGTGTCTGGGACCACTAATGAAAAACTGTTTTTT
CASSLVSGTTNEKLFF
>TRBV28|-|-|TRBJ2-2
TGTGCCAGCAGGAAGGACTTCACCGGGGAGCTGTTTTTT
CASRKDFTGELFF
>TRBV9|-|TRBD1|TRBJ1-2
TGTGCCAGCAGCGTAGGGGACAGAGGTTTTGGCTACACCTTC
CASSVGDRGFGYTF
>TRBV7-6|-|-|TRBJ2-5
TGTGCCAGCAGCCTAGGGACCGCTCGGGAGACCCAGTACTTC
CASSLGTARETQYF
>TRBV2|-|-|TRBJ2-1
TGTGCCACCAAATACAGGGAGAGCAATGAGCAGTTCTTC
CATKYRESNEQFF
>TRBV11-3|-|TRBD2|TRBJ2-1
TGTGCCAGCAGCACCGGAGCGGGACGTTACAATGAGCAGTTCTTC
CASSTGAGRYNEQFF
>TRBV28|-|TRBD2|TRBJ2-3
TGTGCCAGCAGTGCCCCGGGACTAGCGGGAGGGGCCACAGATACGCAGTATTTT
CASSAPGLAGGATDTQYF
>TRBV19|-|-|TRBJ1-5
TGTGCCAGTACCCTAGGGGGGAACGCGGGTCAGCCCCAGCATTTT
CASTLGGNAGQPQHF
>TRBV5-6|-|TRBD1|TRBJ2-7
TGTGCCAGCAGCGTGGAAGGGACAGAGAAAGGCTACGAGCAGTACTTC
CASSVEGTEKGYEQYF
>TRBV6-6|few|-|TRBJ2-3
TGTGCCAGCAGTTCCGCGGGTAGCACAGATACGCAGTATTTT
CASSSAGSTDTQYF
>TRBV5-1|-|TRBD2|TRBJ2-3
TGCGCCAGCAGCCCGACTAGCGGGAGGGCGGGAGATACGCAGTATTTT
CASSPTSGRAGDTQYF
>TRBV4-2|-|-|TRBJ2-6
TGTGCCAGCAGCCATGGAGGTCTTGCGGGGGCCAACGTCCTGACTTTC
CASSHGGLAGANVLTF
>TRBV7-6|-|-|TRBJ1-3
TGTGCCAGCAGCACTCAGGGACGCTCTGGAAACACCATATATTTT
CASSTQGRSGNTIYF
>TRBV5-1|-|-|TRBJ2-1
TGCGCCAGCAGCTCGGAAGACTCGTACAATGAGCAGTTCTTC
CASSSEDSYNEQFF
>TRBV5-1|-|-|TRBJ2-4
TGCGCCAGCAGCTTGGAAATGGGAAATACGAACAAAAACATTCAGTACTTC
CASSLEMGNTNKNIQYF
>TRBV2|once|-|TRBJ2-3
TGTGCCAGCAGTGAGGTCCAGGGGACAGATACGCAGTATTTT
CASSEVQGTDTQYF
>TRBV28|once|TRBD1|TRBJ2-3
TGTGCCAGCAGTCCTCCGGGACAGGGGGCCCCAGATACGCAGTATTTT
CASSPPGQGAPDTQYF
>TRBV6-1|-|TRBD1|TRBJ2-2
TGTGCCAGCAGTGTGAGAGGACAGGGGGCTTTGGTCGGGGAGCTGTTTTTT
CASSVRGQGALVGELFF
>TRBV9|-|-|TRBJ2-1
TGTGCCAGCAGCGTATTGGGCGGGATCTCCTACAATGAGCAGTTCTTC
CASSVLGGISYNEQFF
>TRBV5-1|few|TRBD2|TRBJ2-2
TGCGCCAGCGGGCTAGCGGTTAACACCGGGGAGCTGTTTTTT
CASGLAVNTGELFF
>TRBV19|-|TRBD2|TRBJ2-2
TGTGCCAGTAGTATAGGGCTAGCGGGAGTTGTAACCGGGGAGCTGTTTTTT
CASSIGLAGVVTGELFF
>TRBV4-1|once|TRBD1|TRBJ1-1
TGCGCCAGCAGCCAAGTGGGACAGCCTACTGAAGCTTTCTTT
CASSQVGQPTEAFF
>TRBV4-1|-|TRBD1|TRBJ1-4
TGCGCCAGCAGCCAAGACGGGACAGCCCGTTTTGCTAATGAAAAACTGTTTTTT
CASSQDGTARFANEKLFF
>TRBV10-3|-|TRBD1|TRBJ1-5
TGTGCCATCAGGACAGGGGACGATCAGCCCCAGCATTTT
CAIRTGDDQPQHF
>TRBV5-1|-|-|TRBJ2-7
TGCGCCAGCAGCTTGACAAGGGTGGACGAGCAGTACTTC
CASSLTRVDEQYF
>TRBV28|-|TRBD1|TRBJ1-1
TGTGCCAGCAGTACCGACAGGGCTGGGACTGAAGCTTTCTTT
CASSTDRAGTEAFF
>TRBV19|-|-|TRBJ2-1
TGTGCCAGTAGTATGCATCTAGCGAATGAGCAGTTCTTC
CASSMHLANEQFF
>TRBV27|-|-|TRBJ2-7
TGTGCCAGCAGGGCCGGGACTGGGTACTACGAGCAGTACTTC
CASRAGTGYYEQYF
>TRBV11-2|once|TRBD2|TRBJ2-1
TGTGCCAGCAGCTTCCAGGCGGGAGGGAGCTCCTACAATGAGCAGTTCTTC
CASSFQAGGSSYNEQFF
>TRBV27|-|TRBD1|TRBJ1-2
TGTGCCAGCAGTCCTTCGGGACAGGGGACTCGCGGCTACACCTTC
CASSPSGQGTRGYTF
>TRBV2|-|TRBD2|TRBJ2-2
TGTGCCAGCAGTCCAATACCGGGACTAGCGGCCACCGGGGAGCTGTTTTTT
CASSPIPGLAATGELFF
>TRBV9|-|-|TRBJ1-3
TGTGCCAGCAGCGATGACCTCTCTGGAAACACCATATATTTT
CASSDDLSGNTIYF